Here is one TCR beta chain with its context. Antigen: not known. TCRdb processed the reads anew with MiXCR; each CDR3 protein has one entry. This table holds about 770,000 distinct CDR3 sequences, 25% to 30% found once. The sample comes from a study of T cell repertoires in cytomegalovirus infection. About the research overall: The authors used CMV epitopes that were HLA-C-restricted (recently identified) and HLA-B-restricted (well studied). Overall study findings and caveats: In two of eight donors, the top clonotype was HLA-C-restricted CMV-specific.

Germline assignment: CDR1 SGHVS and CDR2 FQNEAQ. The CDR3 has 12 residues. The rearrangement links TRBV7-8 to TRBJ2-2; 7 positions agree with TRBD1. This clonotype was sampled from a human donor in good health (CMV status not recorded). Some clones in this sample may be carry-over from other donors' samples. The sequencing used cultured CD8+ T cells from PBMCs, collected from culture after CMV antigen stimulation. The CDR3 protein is CIIMTGSGELFF. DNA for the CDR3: TGTATTATTATGACAGGGTCCGGGGAGCTGTTTTTT.